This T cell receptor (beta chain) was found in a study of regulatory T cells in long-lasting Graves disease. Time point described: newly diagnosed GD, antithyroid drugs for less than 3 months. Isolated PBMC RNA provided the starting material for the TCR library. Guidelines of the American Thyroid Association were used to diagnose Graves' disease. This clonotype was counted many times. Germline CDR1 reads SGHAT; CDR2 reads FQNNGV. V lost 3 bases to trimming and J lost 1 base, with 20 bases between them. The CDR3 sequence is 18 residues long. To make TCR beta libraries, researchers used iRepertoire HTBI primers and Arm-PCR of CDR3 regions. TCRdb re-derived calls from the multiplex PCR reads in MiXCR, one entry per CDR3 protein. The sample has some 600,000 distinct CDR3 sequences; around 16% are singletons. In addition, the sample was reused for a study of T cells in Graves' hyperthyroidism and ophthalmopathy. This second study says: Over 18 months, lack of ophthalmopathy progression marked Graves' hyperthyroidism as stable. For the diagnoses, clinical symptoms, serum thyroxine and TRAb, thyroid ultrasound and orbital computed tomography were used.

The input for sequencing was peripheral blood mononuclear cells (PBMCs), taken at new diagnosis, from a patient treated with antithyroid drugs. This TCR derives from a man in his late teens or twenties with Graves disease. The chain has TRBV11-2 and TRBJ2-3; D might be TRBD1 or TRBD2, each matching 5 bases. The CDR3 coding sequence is TGTGCCAGCAGCTTGGCCAGAGGGAGTCTAGGGGGCACAGATACGCAGTATTTT. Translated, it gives CASSLARGSLGGTDTQYF.